This T cell receptor beta chain appears in the sequencing data of a study of blood T cell repertoires in COVID-19. Study-wide background: Some COVID-19 samples were acute and others convalescent; all came from the United States, Italy and Spain. Sample material is recorded as cDNA or gDNA derived from T cells, B-cell-depleted T cells, or PBMCs.

This clone occurred once. Original processing methods: Using reference gene primer amplification, nucleated cell counts were estimated. Assay: immunoSEQ multiplex PCR; the TCRdb copy retains only in-frame clones and omits some. V and J calls plus clone size are reproduced from that table; the DNA served to infer D and trimming. The sample shows roughly 130,000 clones, approximately 81% of them seen only once. The sequencing input was peripheral blood. The receptor was isolated from a woman in her twenties or thirties who had recovered from COVID-19.

The CDR3 protein is CASSPLMSSYNEQFF. Written as DNA, the CDR3 is TGTGCCAGCAGCCCGTTGATGAGCTCCTACAATGAGCAGTTCTTC. This rearrangement joins TRBV7-9 to TRBJ2-1; no clear D. V was shortened by 5 bases and J by 0 bases, with 11 bases between the two germline ends. The CDR3 extends over 15 amino acids. Germline V gene sequence: CDR1 SEHNR, CDR2 FQNEAQ (reference sequence).